Below are 26 T cell receptor beta chains sequenced from a single sample in a study of siplizumab effects on memory and regulatory T cells. Assay: immunoSEQ multiplex PCR; the TCRdb copy retains only in-frame clones and omits some. The sample comprises 100,000 or so clones, just over 90% of which are singletons, and approximately 0.3% rests with the top ten. The sample was CD4+ T cells sorted from blood. The receptors shown here come from a human donor in good health.

This rearrangement joins TRBV6-1 to TRBJ2-3; 14 bases map to TRBD2. With 7 bases clipped from V and 6 bases from J, the junction kept 6 bases outside the gene matches. Germline CDR1 MNHNS, CDR2 SASEGT. This CDR3 spans 15 amino acids. CDR3 sequence: CASNRLAGGPDTQYF. CDR3 DNA sequence: TGTGCCAGCAACAGACTAGCGGGAGGGCCCGATACGCAGTATTTT.

V gene TRBV19 combines with J gene TRBJ1-2, with 8 nucleotides matching TRBD1. J was trimmed by 1 base and V by 3 bases; bases with no gene match: 4. Germline lookup yields CDR1 LNHDA and CDR2 SQIVND (reference sequence). The CDR3 contains 15 residues. The CDR3 nucleotides are TGTGCCAGTAGTATCAGGGGGCCCCTTAACTATGGCTACACCTTC. It specifies CASSIRGPLNYGYTF.

This clone was counted a few times. The J gene is TRBJ1-5, the V gene TRBV30, with no clear D. The V gene lost 0 bases and the J gene lost 6 bases, with 12 bases spanning the gap. There are 14 residues in the CDR3. The germline V gene has CDR1 GTSNPN and CDR2 SVGIG (reference sequence). The CDR3 region is CAWSVKGVVQPQHF. CDR3 bases: TGTGCCTGGAGTGTAAAAGGAGTGGTTCAGCCCCAGCATTTT.

This clone was counted once. The V gene is TRBV7-9, the J gene TRBJ2-7, with D tentatively TRBD1 or TRBD2 (6 bases each). V dropped 8 bases and J dropped 7 bases, with 15 bases sitting between them. The CDR3 has 12 residues. CDR1 and CDR2 (germline): SEHNR, FQNEAQ (reference sequence). CDR3 region: CASGSGAWEQYF. The CDR3, as DNA: TGTGCCAGCGGGTCGGGGGCGTGGGAGCAGTACTTC.

The chain uses TRBV2 and TRBJ2-7; TRBD2 matches 7 bases. CDR3 size: 14 residues. Per germline, CDR1 SNHLY and CDR2 FYNNEI. V trimming: 2 bases; J trimming: 6 bases; junction bases outside the gene matches: 7. The CDR3 DNA reads as TGTGCCAGCAGTGAATCGGGGGGATTGCCCGAGCAGTACTTC. Translated: CASSESGGLPEQYF.

The V gene is TRBV10-3, the J gene TRBJ1-1; D gene unclear. Per germline, CDR1 ENHRY and CDR2 SYGVKD. Trimming cost V 6 bases and J 1 base, with 9 bases left between them. This CDR3 comprises 13 residues. The CDR3: CAIRERANTEAFF. The CDR3 DNA is TGTGCCATCAGGGAACGGGCGAACACTGAAGCTTTCTTT.

The rearrangement uses TRBV19 and TRBJ2-7; no clear D. CDR3 length equals 13 residues. Germline assignment: CDR1 LNHDA and CDR2 SQIVND (reference sequence). V dropped 3 bases and J dropped 2 bases, with 8 bases sitting between them. The CDR3 region has the DNA TGTGCCAGTAGTATGTCCAGGACCTACGAGCAGTACTTC. It yields the protein CASSMSRTYEQYF.

This clone turned up a few times. Other DNA sequences in this sample translate to the same CDR3. The chain carries TRBV9 and TRBJ1-1, with D unclear. The length of the CDR3 is 14 residues. With 0 bases removed from V and 3 bases from J, the gap between germline ends came to 9 bases. The V gene's germline CDR1 is SGDLS and CDR2 YYNGEE. The CDR3 sequence is CASSVEGWDTEAFF. For the CDR3, the DNA is TGTGCCAGCAGCGTAGAGGGATGGGACACTGAAGCTTTCTTT.

V is TRBV10-1 and J is TRBJ2-7, with 8 bases fitting TRBD2. Germline V lookup: CDR1 WNHNN, CDR2 SYGVQD (reference sequence). The trim removed 7 bases at V and 5 bases at J, leaving 13 bases unmatched. CDR3 length equals 15 residues. As DNA, the CDR3 is TGCGCCAGCACAAAGCCCCGGACTAGCTACGACGAGCAGTACTTC. The encoded protein is CASTKPRTSYDEQYF.

The chain recombines TRBV11-2 with TRBJ2-1, with D tentatively TRBD1 (5 bases). Trimming took off 0 bases at V and 5 bases at J, with 8 bases between the two ends. The germline gives CDR1 SGHAT, CDR2 FQNNGV. The CDR3 runs 14 residues. CDR3: CASSLEGPHNEQFF. The CDR3 nucleotides are TGTGCCAGCAGCTTAGAGGGGCCCCACAATGAGCAGTTCTTC. The variable domain in full, completed from reference TRBV11-2 and TRBJ2-1, reads EAGVAQSPRYKIIEKRQSVAFWCNPISGHATLYWYQQILGQGPKLLIQFQNNGVVDDSQLPKDRFSAERLKGVDSTLKIQPAKLEDSAVYLCASSLEGPHNEQFFGPGTRLTVL.

The table lists this clone with a count of one. The chain is built from TRBV7-9 and TRBJ1-2; D not resolved. CDR3 length: 13 residues. V gave up 0 bases and J gave up 6 bases, with 8 bases separating them. Germline V CDR1 and CDR2: SEHNR, FQNEAQ (reference sequence). The CDR3 bases are TGTGCCAGCAGCTTAGCGCAGAAAGATGGCTACACCTTC. Translated, it gives CASSLAQKDGYTF.

The V call is TRBV7-3, the J call TRBJ1-2, with D possibly being TRBD1 (6 bases). This CDR3 is built from 13 residues. CDR1 and CDR2 from the germline V gene are SGHTA and FQGTGA. The germline V and J ends were trimmed by 5 bases and 2 bases, with 9 bases remaining between them. The CDR3 here is CASSPDSNYGYTF. The CDR3 coding sequence is TGTGCCAGCAGCCCGGACAGCAACTATGGCTACACCTTC.

The genes are TRBV14 and TRBJ2-7; tentatively, D is TRBD2 (5 bases). CDR1 is SGHDN and CDR2 is FVKESK in the germline V gene. CDR3 length equals 16 residues. Trimming shortened V by 0 bases and J by 5 bases, and 17 bases separated the two germline ends. The CDR3 sequence: CASSQDTRMGENEQYF. The CDR3 coding sequence is TGTGCCAGCAGCCAAGATACCCGAATGGGAGAGAACGAGCAGTACTTC.

This clone appeared a few times. This chain joins TRBV6-6 and TRBJ1-5; 7 bases match TRBD1. The V and J ends lost 7 bases and 4 bases, in that order; junction bases with no gene match: 7. The CDR3 has 14 residues. Germline V lookup: CDR1 MNHNY, CDR2 SVGAGI (reference sequence). CDR3: CASTTGTENQPQHF. The CDR3 bases are TGTGCCAGCACCACCGGGACAGAAAATCAGCCCCAGCATTTT.

The rearrangement joins TRBV27 to TRBJ2-5; D is unclear. V was cut by 0 bases and J by 2 bases, with 4 bases left in between. The CDR3 has 13 residues. Germline V gene sequence: CDR1 MNHEY, CDR2 SMNVEV (reference sequence). CDR3 sequence reads: CASSLSYQETQYF. CDR3 in DNA: TGTGCCAGCAGTTTATCTTATCAAGAGACCCAGTACTTC.

The table lists this clone with a few counts. The J gene is TRBJ2-5, the V gene TRBV11-2; no firm D call. CDR1 SGHAT and CDR2 FQNNGV come from the germline V gene. The ends were cut back, 4 bases at V and 4 bases at J, with 7 bases in the middle. The CDR3 totals 12 residues. CDR3 in DNA: TGTGCCAGCAGCTCGGCCACAGAGACCCAGTACTTC. This sequence encodes CASSSATETQYF.

This clone is a singleton in its sample. This chain uses TRBV19 with TRBJ1-5; the match to TRBD1 covers 9 bases. Germline CDR1 LNHDA, CDR2 SQIVND (reference sequence). The CDR3 loop spans 17 amino acids. The J segment lost 5 bases and the V segment lost 3 bases, leaving 11 bases of the junction unmatched. CDR3 in DNA: TGTGCCAGTAGTATCTTTTTGCGACAGGGGGTAGATCAGCCCCAGCATTTT. It codes for CASSIFLRQGVDQPQHF.

The chain has TRBV19 and TRBJ2-4; D remains unclear. The CDR3 runs 16 residues. Germline lookup yields CDR1 LNHDA and CDR2 SQIVND (reference sequence). The germline V and J ends were trimmed by 5 bases and 0 bases, with 14 bases remaining between them. The DNA of the CDR3 is TGTGCCAGTAGTCTGCGGACGGTTTTAGCCAAAAACATTCAGTACTTC. Its protein is CASSLRTVLAKNIQYF.

The chain is built from TRBV7-2 and TRBJ1-5; weak D call: TRBD1 (6 bases). V lost 6 bases and J 1 base, leaving 22 bases between the germline ends. The CDR3 length is 18 residues. CDR1 is SGHTA and CDR2 is FQGNSA in the germline V gene. The CDR3 DNA is TGTGCCAGCAGTAAAAACAGGGTAGGTCGTTCGAGCAATCAGCCCCAGCATTTT. Residues: CASSKNRVGRSSNQPQHF.

Points on this clone: Other DNA sequences in this sample translate to the same CDR3. This chain connects TRBV11-3 to TRBJ2-5; TRBD1 aligns across 9 bases. CDR1 and CDR2 from the germline V gene are SGHNT and YENEEA. The CDR3 runs 13 residues. The trim removed 4 bases at V and 4 bases at J, leaving 1 base unmatched. CDR3 bases: TGTGCCAGCAGCTCGACAGGGGGAGAGACCCAGTACTTC. Translation gives CASSSTGGETQYF.

The gene calls are TRBV5-1 and TRBJ2-2; 7 bases line up with TRBD1. With 5 bases clipped from V and 5 bases from J, the junction kept 6 bases outside the gene matches. The CDR3 consists of 14 residues. From germline, CDR1 is SGHRS and CDR2 YFSETQ. The CDR3 here is CASRRGLRTGELFF. The CDR3 DNA reads TGCGCCAGCAGAAGGGGGCTAAGGACCGGGGAGCTGTTTTTT.

This chain joins TRBV5-6 and TRBJ1-1; the D gene is possibly TRBD1 (6 bases). Trimming took 4 bases from V and 4 from J, leaving 14 bases between them. Germline-derived CDR1 and CDR2 are SGHDT and YYEEEE. The CDR3 loop spans 14 amino acids. The CDR3 DNA is TGTGCCAGCAGCCCACAGGGCTTTAGCACTGAAGCTTTCTTT. Residues: CASSPQGFSTEAFF.

V and J are TRBV5-4 and TRBJ2-7; unclear D gene. This CDR3 has 11 amino acids. CDR1 is SGHNT and CDR2 is YYREEE in the germline V gene (reference sequence). Trimming pared 0 bases from V and 5 bases from J, leaving 3 bases between. CDR3: CASSLADEQYF. The CDR3 DNA sequence: TGTGCCAGCAGCTTGGCAGACGAGCAGTACTTC.

The chain has TRBV11-2 and TRBJ2-1, with 9 bases matching TRBD2. This CDR3 contains 15 residues. The J segment lost 7 bases and the V segment lost 5 bases, leaving 9 bases of the junction unmatched. Germline assignment: CDR1 SGHAT and CDR2 FQNNGV. CDR3 bases: TGTGCCAGCAGCCCCCAAGGCGGGGGGGCGAATGAGCAGTTCTTC. It encodes CASSPQGGGANEQFF.

The V call is TRBV2, the J call TRBJ2-5, with TRBD2 identical over 8 bases. CDR1 SNHLY and CDR2 FYNNEI come from the germline V gene. The CDR3 has 18 amino acids. V dropped 3 bases and J dropped 9; count of bases not matched to a gene: 21. The CDR3 reads CASSDPAGDGGRDVAQYF. CDR3 DNA: TGTGCCAGCAGTGACCCAGCGGGGGACGGGGGTAGAGACGTGGCCCAGTACTTC.

The genes are TRBV19 and TRBJ2-6; D gene ambiguous. The CDR3 loop spans 15 amino acids. Trimming took off 4 bases at V and 0 bases at J, with 7 bases between the two ends. The V gene's germline CDR1 is LNHDA and CDR2 SQIVND (reference sequence). The CDR3 reads CASSTDYSGANVLTF. As DNA, the CDR3 is TGTGCCAGTAGTACTGATTACTCTGGGGCCAACGTCCTGACTTTC. Using reference TRBV19 and TRBJ2-6 for the parts outside the CDR3, the full variable domain is DGGITQSPKYLFRKEGQNVTLSCEQNLNHDAMYWYRQDPGQGLRLIYYSQIVNDFQKGDIAEGYSVSREKKESFPLTVTSAQKNPTAFYLCASSTDYSGANVLTFGAGSRLTVL.